Listed below are T cell receptor beta chains from one sample, sequenced in a study of shared clonotypes between healthy human individuals. Assay: immunoSEQ multiplex PCR; the TCRdb copy retains only in-frame clones and omits some. The table records over a million clones, roughly 95% of them present only once. Sequenced: naive CD4+ T cells sorted from blood. Source of these receptors: a man between 25 and 39 years old in good health. The CDR3 runs from the conserved cysteine through the conserved F or W. D genes are given only for firm matches. Clone size is given for some rows only: seen once, a few or many times, or a class if the clone is expanded.

v_call,d_call,j_call,clone_size,cdr3_nt,cdr3_aa
TRBV5-8,-,TRBJ1-5,-,TGTGCCAGCAGCCCTCAGGCGGGGCCCCAGCATTTT,CASSPQAGPQHF
TRBV19,-,TRBJ2-3,-,TGTGCCAGTCTACGGATGGGCAGGGGATCTCTTCCAGAAGGGGACACAGATACGCAGTATTTT,CASLRMGRGSLPEGDTDTQYF
TRBV6-1,-,TRBJ2-1,-,TGTGCCAGCAGTGAATTTCTACACAATGAGCAGTTCTTC,CASSEFLHNEQFF
TRBV11-2,-,TRBJ1-1,-,TGTGCCAGCAGCCCCGTCTGGTTCGGGGGCACTGAAGCTTTCTTT,CASSPVWFGGTEAFF
TRBV27,-,TRBJ1-5,once,TGTGCCAGCAGTTTCAGGTACAATCAGCCCCAGCATTTT,CASSFRYNQPQHF
TRBV5-5,TRBD2,TRBJ2-7,-,TGTGCCTCAACCCGTGGGACTAGCGGGAGGTCACCCCTTGTCCAGCAGTACTTC,CASTRGTSGRSPLVQQYF
TRBV7-3,TRBD2,TRBJ2-1,-,TGTGCCAGCAGCTTAGAGCGGGAACAGGAGCAGTTCTTC,CASSLEREQEQFF
TRBV18,-,TRBJ2-6,once,TGTGCCAGCTCACCAGGCGCAACTGGGGCCAACGTCCTGACTTTC,CASSPGATGANVLTF
TRBV30,-,TRBJ2-2,-,TGTGCCTGGAGTCGAGGGGAGCTGTTTTTT,CAWSRGELFF
TRBV28,-,TRBJ2-7,-,TGTGCCAGCAGTTTATTCACAGGTACCTACGAGCAGTACTTC,CASSLFTGTYEQYF
TRBV4-3,-,TRBJ2-3,-,TGCGCCAGCAGCCAAGAGTCGGCGGGATGGGGTACAGATACGCAGTATTTT,CASSQESAGWGTDTQYF
TRBV4-2,-,TRBJ2-1,-,TGTGCCAGCAGCCCCCTCCGAACTGATCTTGTGGGCCACTACAATGAGCAGTTCTTC,CASSPLRTDLVGHYNEQFF
TRBV2,-,TRBJ2-2,-,TGTGCCAGCAGTGAGAGTAGGATCGAGACCGGGGAGCTGTTTTTT,CASSESRIETGELFF
TRBV5-4,TRBD2,TRBJ2-7,-,TGTGCCAGCAGCGAGCGGGGGGCCGCCTACGAGCAGTACTTC,CASSERGAAYEQYF
TRBV27,-,TRBJ2-7,-,TGTGCCAGCAAAATTAAACCCAGGACAAACTCCTACGAGCAGTACTTC,CASKIKPRTNSYEQYF
TRBV18,-,TRBJ2-5,-,TGTGCCAGCTCAGACGTGGGGCCAGGGACCCAGTACTTC,CASSDVGPGTQYF
TRBV5-4,TRBD2,TRBJ2-1,-,TGTGCCAGCAGCGGTACAGCGGGAGGGCCTATTGAAAACAATGAGCAGTTCTTC,CASSGTAGGPIENNEQFF
TRBV15,TRBD1,TRBJ2-5,few,TGTGCCACCAGTCGACAGGGCCGAGAGACCCAGTACTTC,CATSRQGRETQYF
TRBV27,-,TRBJ2-2,-,TGTGCCAGCACGGAGACTACGAACACCGGGGAGCTGTTTTTT,CASTETTNTGELFF
TRBV5-1,-,TRBJ1-1,-,TGCGCCAGCAGCTTGGATAGCAGGAACACTGAAGCTTTCTTT,CASSLDSRNTEAFF
TRBV7-9,-,TRBJ2-3,-,TGTGCCAGCAGCTTAGCGGGAGGAACAGATACGCAGTATTTT,CASSLAGGTDTQYF
TRBV5-1,-,TRBJ1-2,-,TGCGCCAGCAGCCCCCGCCGGGTAGATGGCTACACCTTC,CASSPRRVDGYTF
TRBV4-1,-,TRBJ2-2,once,TGCGCCAGCAGCCAAGTGGAGATGGCTACCGGGGAGCTGTTTTTT,CASSQVEMATGELFF
TRBV18,TRBD1,TRBJ1-1,-,TGTGCCAGCTCACCAAGGAGAGACAGGGAGGCTTTCTTT,CASSPRRDREAFF
TRBV9,-,TRBJ2-7,once,TGTGCCAGCAGCCCTTACATTGGGGCCTACGAGCAGTACTTC,CASSPYIGAYEQYF
TRBV6-1,-,TRBJ1-5,-,TGTGCCAGCAGTGTACAGAGAACTAATCAGCCCCAGCATTTT,CASSVQRTNQPQHF
TRBV6-6,-,TRBJ2-7,few,TGTGCCAGCAGGCCCAGTGGCGGCTACTCCTACGAGCAGTACTTC,CASRPSGGYSYEQYF
TRBV7-2,-,TRBJ2-7,-,TGTGCCAGCAGCCTCATCAAAAAGCAGTACTTC,CASSLIKKQYF
TRBV28,TRBD2,TRBJ2-7,-,TGTGCCAGCAGTACGTCCGGGACTAGCTACGAGCAGTACTTC,CASSTSGTSYEQYF
TRBV9,-,TRBJ1-5,once,TGTGCCAGCAGTCGACAGGTGAATCAGCCCCAGCATTTT,CASSRQVNQPQHF
TRBV18,TRBD1,TRBJ2-1,once,TGTGCCAGCTCTCTTCGACAGGGACGGACCGATGAGCAGTTCTTC,CASSLRQGRTDEQFF
TRBV11-2,-,TRBJ2-2,-,TGTGCCAGCAGCCAGAGTATGCGGCGGAACACCGGGGAGCTGTTTTTT,CASSQSMRRNTGELFF
TRBV7-9,-,TRBJ1-4,-,TGTGCCAGCAGCTTTAAGGGGTTTGCTAATGAAAAACTGTTTTTT,CASSFKGFANEKLFF
TRBV5-1,TRBD2,TRBJ2-1,-,TGCGCCAGCAGACAGAGCGGGAGCGCATACAATGAGCAGTTCTTC,CASRQSGSAYNEQFF
TRBV7-6,-,TRBJ2-7,-,TGTGCCAGCAGCCGGCGGGGGCGTCCCTACGAGCAGTACTTC,CASSRRGRPYEQYF
TRBV18,-,TRBJ1-1,-,TGTGCCAGCTCCGAGCTGGCGGGCACTGAAGCTTTCTTT,CASSELAGTEAFF
TRBV11-3,-,TRBJ1-2,-,TGTGCCAGCAGCTTCCGAAGTAACTATGGCTACACCTTC,CASSFRSNYGYTF
TRBV19,-,TRBJ1-1,-,TGTGCCAGTAATGGGTTACGGGAAGCTTTCTTT,CASNGLREAFF
TRBV19,TRBD1,TRBJ2-7,-,TGTGCCAGTAGACGGACAGGGGGGTTCTACGAGCAGTACTTC,CASRRTGGFYEQYF
TRBV2,TRBD2,TRBJ2-1,-,TGTGCCAGCAGACCTCTAGCGGGACTTGGGAATGAGCAGTTCTTC,CASRPLAGLGNEQFF